This T cell receptor (beta chain) was documented in a study of blood T cells in healthy people across ages (dated by TCRdb to the mid-2010s). Notes on the research overall: In model experiments, template switching captured roughly one uniquely barcoded TCR beta cDNA molecule for every two T cells. Age-related changes in TCR beta repertoire diversity were measured in the study by deep sequencing normalized with unique cDNA molecular identifiers. The donors were divided into four age groups: young (average around 15 years), middle-aged (about 39), aged (about 56) and long-lived (more than 75). Using the same blood draw, the study looked at two additional independent replicas of 1 million unique cDNA reads for two donors, one aged 18 to 29 and the other aged 80 or older. Results the study describes overall, beyond this receptor: The long-lived group showed more naive CD4+ T cells, fewer expanded clones and increased TCR diversity than the aged group, suggesting age selection. Because donor CMV infection status was unknown, age-related changes in expanded clonotypes were potentially confounded. Estimates of total diversity based on one million sequenced T cells were regarded as lower bounds and as underestimates. Because profiling used bulk unsorted PBMCs, naive and antigen-experienced compartments could not be compared conclusively. Observed TCR beta diversity per million T cells fell roughly linearly with age, and a significant reduction was already apparent by age roughly 40. Observed TCR beta diversity correlated strongly with the percentage of naive T cells measured by flow cytometry.

V gives up 8 bases and J gives up 9 bases, and the segment between their germline ends measures 20 bases. Measured from the cysteine to the phenylalanine, the CDR3 is 12 residues long. Just CDR3 DNA is preserved here, 36 bases in frame from base 1. CDR1 and CDR2, looked up from the germline V gene, are SQVTM and ANQGSEA. To prepare the library, 5' RACE was applied. Sequencing was carried out with an Illumina HiSeq 2500. A second about 6 to 11 cycle PCR used a sample-barcoded 5' primer and a J-beta primer mix. A unique molecular identifier was introduced onto each TCR beta cDNA molecule by a template-switch 5' adaptor carrying 12 random nucleotides. Each sample yielded at least 2.5 million CDR3-containing paired-end reads. The Mint cDNA synthesis kit, primed by a TRBC-specific oligonucleotide, was used to synthesize first-strand cDNA from all RNA. Following uracil-DNA glycosylase treatment, all cDNA underwent a first 18-cycle PCR with the universal primers M1SS and BC2_uni_R. Regarding the original processing steps: For normalization, 1 million high-quality reads, each with a distinct molecular identifier, were randomly selected from each sample. Reads sharing molecular identifiers were discarded rather than binned into consensus sequences. MiTCR, run with a Q25 quality threshold and the strictest error-elimination algorithm, handled CDR3 identification, clonotype clustering and error correction. A nonparametric unseen species model with Euler transformation was used to estimate lower-bound total TCR beta diversity. TCRdb reanalyzed the raw reads on its own, using fastp at Q25 for trimming and MiXCR for clone calling, and kept in-frame beta chains. Rows are combined by CDR3 protein, so each entry shows the most common genes and DNA. The V and J calls follow TCRdb's processing rather than the paper's. The sample profile shows roughly 1,000,000 distinct CDR3 sequences; under 30% of them were found once. Around 0.75% of the sample is in the top ten clones.

About this clonotype: The target of this receptor is not known. Possible read error: a much larger clone is one base away.

The approximately 39 donors, aged 6 to 90 years, were systemically healthy Caucasian individuals from Russia. Each donor gave ten milliliters of peripheral blood, collected into EDTA-treated Vacutainer tubes. Ficoll-Paque density-gradient centrifugation was used to isolate PBMCs, with at least 7 million obtained per sample. Trizol reagent was used to extract total RNA from the PBMCs, yielding at least 5 micrograms per sample. The percentages of naive CD45RAhigh/CD27high T cells were determined by flow cytometry on a PBMC aliquot from every donor. This same sample was also part of a study on T cells of mothers and their children. The second source states: Nine systemically healthy Caucasian individuals, comprising three mothers and their six children, were included as donors. cDNA synthesis used all of the extracted RNA, with approximately 1.6 ug of RNA in each 15 ul reaction. In the second PCR, sample barcodes and 2-4 random nucleotides were introduced via the M1S primer. Each mother yielded over 8.5 million TCR beta CDR3 reads and each child 3 million to 3.5 million reads. Thymic selection shapes the output of TCR recombination in a similar way in related and unrelated pairs, and inherited differences have a minor effect. Normalized repertoire overlap was always found to be slightly, but never significantly, higher in related mother-child pairs than in unrelated mother-child pairs. With a sensitivity of 90 to 100 clones per million clonotypes, no persistent microchimeric T cell clones were detected. To look for features that set related mother-child pairs apart from unrelated individuals, the researchers ran deep NGS to compare the TCR beta repertoires of mothers and children. On average, the children were about 10 +/- 4 years old, while the mothers were approximately 40 +/- 4 years old. After adapter ligation with NEBNext reagents, the libraries were sequenced on Illumina HiSeq 2000 with 100+100 nt paired-end reads. To avoid cross-contamination, the mother libraries and the child libraries were prepared a month apart and sequenced in separate runs. Each donor had between roughly 450,000 and 2,300,000 distinct TCR beta clonotypes identified. Naive TCR beta clonotypes were estimated from low-frequency clonotypes matched to each donor's FACS-determined naive share, without sorting.

This chain joins TRBV29-1 to TRBJ2-7; matching of 5 bases hints at TRBD2 as the D gene. This receptor was taken from a girl aged 2 to 9 in good health. Sequencing was performed on blood. CDR3 sequence: CSIRWGVGVQYF. The DNA is TGCAGCATTCGTTGGGGAGTCGGTGTGCAGTACTTC.